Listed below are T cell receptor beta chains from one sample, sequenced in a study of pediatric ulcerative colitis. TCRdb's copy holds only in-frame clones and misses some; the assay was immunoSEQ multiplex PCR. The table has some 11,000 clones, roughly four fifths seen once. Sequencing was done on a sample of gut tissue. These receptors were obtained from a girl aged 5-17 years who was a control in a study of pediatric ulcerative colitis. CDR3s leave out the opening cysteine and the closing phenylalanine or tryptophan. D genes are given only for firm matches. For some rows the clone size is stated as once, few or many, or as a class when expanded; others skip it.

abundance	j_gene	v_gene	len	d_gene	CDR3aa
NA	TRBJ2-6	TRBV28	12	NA	ASNVNSGANVLT
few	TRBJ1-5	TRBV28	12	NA	ASRGGNGYQPQH
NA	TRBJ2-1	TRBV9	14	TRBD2	ASSPSSGGSYNEQF
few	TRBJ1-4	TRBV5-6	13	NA	ASSFNGGLEEKLF
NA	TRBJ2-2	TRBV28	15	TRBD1	ASSSSRDRSSTGELF
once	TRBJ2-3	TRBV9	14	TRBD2	ASSLRPAGVEDTQY
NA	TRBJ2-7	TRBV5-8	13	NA	ASSSAHRNIYEQY
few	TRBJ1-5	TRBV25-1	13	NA	ASSAGTGGNQPQH
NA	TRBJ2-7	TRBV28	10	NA	ASSKTAYEQY
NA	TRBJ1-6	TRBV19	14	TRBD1	ASTPTGTVYNSPLH
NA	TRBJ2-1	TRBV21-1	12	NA	ASVLGSSYNEQF
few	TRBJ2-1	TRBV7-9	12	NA	ASSPTRGPHEQF
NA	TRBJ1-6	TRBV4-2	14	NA	ASSQDTGSIGSPLH
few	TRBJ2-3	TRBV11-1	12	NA	ASSLEGPGDSQY
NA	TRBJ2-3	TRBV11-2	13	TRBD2	ASSSAAGGPPAQY
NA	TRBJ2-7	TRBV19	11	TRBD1	ASSHRGVEEQY
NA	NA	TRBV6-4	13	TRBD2	ASSEGVAGPYEQY
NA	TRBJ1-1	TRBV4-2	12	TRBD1	ASSLGQGNTEAF
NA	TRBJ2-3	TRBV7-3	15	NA	ASSLKGGPGASDTQY